Detailed here is one T cell receptor (beta chain). Only one count was recorded for this clone. Its antigen target is currently unknown. No base quality values were provided; no much bigger clone lies one nucleotide off. CDR1 is given as SQVTM and CDR2 as ANQGSEA, both from the germline V gene. Spanning cysteine to phenylalanine, the CDR3 consists of 12 amino acids. Only the CDR3 region is kept as DNA, spanning 36 bases read in frame from base 1. V loses 7 bases, J loses 8 bases, and the germline ends lie 15 bases apart. These data come from a study of blood T cell repertoires in COVID-19 (dated by TCRdb to 2018 to 2021). About the study as a whole: The collaborator samples originated in the United States, Italy and Spain and spanned the acute and convalescent phases of COVID-19. The material from the prospective study consisted of cDNA or gDNA derived from T cells, B-cell-depleted T cells, or PBMCs. Subjects who had been exposed to COVID-19, were actively infected with it, or had recovered from it provided the deeply sampled blood TCRbeta repertoires that made up the dataset. The repertoires were released in a freely available public database intended as a resource for research on the immune response to SARS-CoV-2. Samples were obtained from the ongoing ImmuneRACE study (first 160 participants) and from 1,000 to 1,500 subjects provided by 6 global collaborators. A de-identified subject ID, COVID-19 status, age in years and sex were almost always included in the sample metadata. Where available, HLA class I and class II types were taken from metadata supplied by the sample provider and were not determined by assay-based typing.

The immunoSEQ Assay, a bias-controlled multiplex PCR, was used to amplify TCRbeta CDR3 regions from genomic DNA. In the source study's methods: Within the assay, amplification of reference gene primers was used to estimate how many nucleated cells each sample contained. To quantify the absolute abundance of each unique TCRbeta CDR3 rearrangement, sequence reads were collapsed and filtered. For each sample, productive Simpson clonality was calculated as the square root of Simpson's diversity index across productive rearrangements. What TCRdb holds here is the immuneACCESS table cut down to in-frame rearrangements. Part of the clones is not present; checked against another copy, under half of the missing clones reflect an unresolved V gene, and the others are unexplained. V and J calls and clone size are those listed in that table; D and trimming were worked out from the DNA. The sample records some 120,000 clones, approximately 81% of which are singletons. Approximately 12% of the sample rests with the top ten.

A second Seattle source provided samples from volunteer blood donors who had recovered from COVID-19. Each collaborating institution followed its own protocols to collect whole blood in K2EDTA tubes. For TCRbeta analysis, collaborator samples were shipped as frozen whole blood, as isolated PBMCs, or as DNA extracted from either sample type. The study at large found these results: The amount of clinical and demographic metadata varied by source and participant and was provided uncurated.

The TCR originated in a woman under 40 who had recovered from COVID-19. Sequences were obtained from peripheral blood. This receptor chain uses TRBV29-1 and TRBJ1-3; the D gene assignment is ambiguous. The CDR3 protein: CSASTGGDTIYF. In nucleotides, the sequence is TGCAGCGCGAGCACGGGAGGCGACACCATATATTTT.